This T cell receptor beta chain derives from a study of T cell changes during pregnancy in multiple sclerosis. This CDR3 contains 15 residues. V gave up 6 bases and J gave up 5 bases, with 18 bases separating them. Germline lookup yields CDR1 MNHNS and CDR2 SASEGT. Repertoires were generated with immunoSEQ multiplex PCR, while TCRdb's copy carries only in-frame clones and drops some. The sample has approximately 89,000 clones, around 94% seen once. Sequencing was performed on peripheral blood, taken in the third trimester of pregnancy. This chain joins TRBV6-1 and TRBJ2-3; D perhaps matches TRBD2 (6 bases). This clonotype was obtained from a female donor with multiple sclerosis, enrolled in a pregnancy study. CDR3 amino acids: CASREMMAGQDTQYF. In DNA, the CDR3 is TGTGCCAGCAGGGAGATGATGGCGGGGCAAGATACGCAGTATTTT.